What follows is one T cell receptor beta chain and its context. Produced via immunoSEQ multiplex PCR; TCRdb's table is partial and in-frame only. The sample holds about 160,000 clones, about 85% seen once. This sample is part of a study of blood T cell repertoires in COVID-19. Trimming stripped 10 bases from V and 1 base from J, with 16 bases between. The germline V gene encodes CDR1 SNHLY and CDR2 FYNNEI. This CDR3 has 15 amino acids. The receptor comes from a woman aged 55 to 70 with COVID-19, enrolled during active disease. Material for sequencing was peripheral blood. The V and J genes are TRBV2 and TRBJ2-2, with a weak D call TRBD1 (6 bases). The CDR3 DNA reads TGTGCCACCAAACGGACGACAGGGAACACCGGGGAGCTGTTTTTT. Protein sequence: CATKRTTGNTGELFF.